This T cell receptor (beta chain) was identified during a study of T cell responses to AZD1222 COVID-19 vaccine. Using immunoSEQ multiplex PCR, the repertoire was profiled, and TCRdb retains in-frame clones only, with some absent. The sample has more than 95,000 clones; approximately 90% are singletons. With V trimmed by 6 bases and J by 4 bases, 11 bases remained unmatched. Germline V gene sequence: CDR1 MNHEY, CDR2 SMNVEV (reference sequence). This CDR3 spans 18 amino acids. Study conclusions and caveats: Recipients of two AZD1222 doses showed rising Spike-specific TCR breadth and depth.

Worth noting for this clone: What it binds is not known.

The TCR comes from an adult in good health. The chain combines TRBV27 with TRBJ2-4; TRBD2 aligns across 14 bases. The sample in question was peripheral blood, obtained on day 0 of MenACWY control vaccination. The chain's CDR3 is CASRPNGGLAGDKNIQYF. The CDR3, as DNA: TGTGCCAGCAGACCAAACGGGGGACTAGCGGGAGATAAAAACATTCAGTACTTC.